This TCR beta chain stems from a study of long-term antiretroviral therapy in people with HIV. Study overall: The earliest samples came about a decade before the 2015 immediate-ART recommendation.

Every specimen provided 1-10 million cryopreserved PBMC before DNA extraction took place. Version v3.0 of the immunoSEQ assay was performed at survey level. The table came from immunoSEQ multiplex PCR; TCRdb's copy has only in-frame clones and leaves some out. The sample has roughly 15,000 clones, approximately 91% seen once. The length of the CDR3 is 15 residues. The ends were cut back, 0 bases at V and 4 bases at J, with 12 bases in the middle. The germline CDR1 and CDR2 sequences are LNHNV and YYDKDF (reference sequence). The chain uses TRBV15 and TRBJ1-2; D call uncertain. The receptor's source is a woman aged 40-49 years with HIV. The sequences come from unsorted PBMCs, collected 0.6 years after starting antiretroviral therapy. The CDR3 loop is CATSREYTNSYGYTF. As DNA, the CDR3 is TGTGCCACCAGCAGAGAATACACGAACAGCTATGGCTACACCTTC.